Here is one TCR beta chain with its context. As yet, its antigen is unknown. This sample is drawn from a study of T cell responses to AZD1222 COVID-19 vaccine. Pooled together were second doses at about 4 or about 12 weeks. Method: immunoSEQ multiplex PCR; TCRdb's copy keeps in-frame clones and lacks some. The sample has some 110,000 clones, around 89% seen once; the top ten hold 6% to 8%. Study-wide points: White British ancestry dominated among donors, who included more females, and clonal diversity was possibly underestimated. A rise in Spike-specific TCR breadth and depth followed two AZD1222 doses. Vaccine-associated CD4 TCRs spanned spike, dominant at 160-218 and 743-854.

The specimen was peripheral blood, collected 28 days after the second AZD1222 dose. The sequence was collected from an adult who received the AZD1222 COVID-19 vaccine.

The CDR3 is CASSVASGSYEQFF. CDR3 coding DNA: TGTGCCAGCAGTGTGGCTAGCGGGAGCTATGAGCAGTTCTTC. The J gene is TRBJ2-1, the V gene TRBV2; 10 bases are shared with TRBD2. The CDR3 is 14 residues long. CDR1 SNHLY and CDR2 FYNNEI come from the germline V gene. Trimming removed 4 bases from V and 8 bases from J; junction bases left unmatched: 5.